A single sample gave rise to the 3 T cell receptor beta chains below, sequenced in a study of neurological immune-mediated disorders. Regarding time point: longitudinal time-point 3. TCRdb reprocessed the 5' RACE reads via MiXCR and lists one record per CDR3 protein. The repertoire includes fewer than 50,000 distinct CDR3 sequences, 9.5% to 15% of them detected once, and 7.5% to 9.5% sits in the top ten. The source material was PBMCs. The receptors derive from a male donor with HTLV-1-associated myelopathy (HAM/TSP).

This clonotype was seen many times. The chain employs TRBV28 and TRBJ2-5; D may correspond to TRBD1 or TRBD2 (5 bases each). The CDR3 covers 18 residues. V lost 6 bases, J lost 2 bases, and 25 bases lay in between. Germline lookup yields CDR1 MDHEN and CDR2 SYDVKM. For the CDR3, the DNA is TGTGCCAGCAGCACTGACGTAGGGACGGAAAACCGACAAGAGACCCAGTACTTC. This codes for CASSTDVGTENRQETQYF.

This clonotype was counted many times. V usage is TRBV5-1 and J usage is TRBJ2-3; tentatively, D is TRBD1 (6 bases). Deletions cut 7 bases from V and 2 bases from J, with 11 bases between. Germline CDR1 is SGHRS and CDR2 is YFSETQ. The CDR3 spans 13 residues. The CDR3 DNA follows: TGCGCCAGCCGTGGGGGCAACACAGATACGCAGTATTTT. Residues: CASRGGNTDTQYF.

By proportion, this clonotype is medium-sized. This chain connects TRBV6-2 or TRBV6-3 to TRBJ1-1; D not resolved. The V gene's germline CDR1 is MNHEY and CDR2 SVGEGT. CDR3 size: 13 residues. The V end lost 2 bases, the J end lost 11 bases, and 15 bases lay between the germline ends. The CDR3 reads CASSYETAAYAFF. The CDR3, as DNA: TGTGCCAGCAGTTACGAGACCGCCGCCTATGCTTTCTTT.